This T cell receptor (beta chain) is from a study of human T cells and chemical hapten exposure. Via MiXCR, TCRdb re-called the RACE reads, giving one row per CDR3 protein. This sample has about 380,000 distinct CDR3 sequences, with 4.8% found just once. Study results and caveats: There was no change with DPC sensitization in TCRs above 1 in 1000 frequency.

Specified time point: patch test 1, 2 weeks after DPC sensitization. Indicated treatment: therapeutic diphenylcyclopropenone sensitization with weekly scalp DPC. The CDR3 spans 15 residues. The V gene's germline CDR1 is LGHNA and CDR2 YNFKEQ. The ends were cut back, 0 bases at V and 9 bases at J, with 12 bases in the middle. This clonotype has more than one count but fewer than ten. As yet, its antigen is unknown. The TCR originated in a woman between 45 and 65 years old with alopecia areata. Some clones in this sample may be carry-over from other donors' samples. Sample: whole blood, taken in connection with sensitization to the hapten diphenylcyclopropenone (DPC). V and J are TRBV4-2 and TRBJ1-6; possibly TRBD1 for D (5 bases). The CDR3 here is CASSQEAGMGSPLHF. CDR3 in DNA: TGTGCCAGCAGCCAAGAGGCAGGGATGGGTTCACCCCTCCACTTT.